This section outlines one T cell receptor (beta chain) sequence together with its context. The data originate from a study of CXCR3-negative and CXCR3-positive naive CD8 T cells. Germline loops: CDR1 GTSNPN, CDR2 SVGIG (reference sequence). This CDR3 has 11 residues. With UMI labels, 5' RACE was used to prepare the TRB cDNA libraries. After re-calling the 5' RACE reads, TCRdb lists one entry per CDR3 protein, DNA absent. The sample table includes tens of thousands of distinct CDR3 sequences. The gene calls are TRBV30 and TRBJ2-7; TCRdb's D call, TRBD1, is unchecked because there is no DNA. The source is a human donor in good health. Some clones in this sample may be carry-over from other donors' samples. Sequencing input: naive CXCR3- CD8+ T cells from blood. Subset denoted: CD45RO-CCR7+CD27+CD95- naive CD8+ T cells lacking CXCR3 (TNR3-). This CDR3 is CASWDHAEQYF.